The 15 T cell receptor beta chains presented below share a single source sample, sequenced in a study of vaccination and CD4 T cells after COVID-19. No antigen has been assigned to these receptors. The study sequenced cultured CD4+ T cell DNA using the Oncomine TCR Beta short-read assay. TCRdb reprocessed the PCR reads via MiXCR and lists one record per CDR3 protein. The sample consists of over 10,000 distinct CDR3 sequences, over 70% of them appearing once. Treatment specified: approximately 9-day PBMC culture with coronavirus spike peptide pools or control peptides (ViraFEST assay). Sequenced: CD4+ T cells from blood, cultured in vitro. These receptors originate from a human donor who had recovered from COVID-19.

The chain uses TRBV7-8 and TRBJ2-2, with D possibly being TRBD2 (6 bases). Per germline, CDR1 SGHVS and CDR2 FQNEAQ. The CDR3 covers 13 residues. The V gene lost 5 bases and the J gene lost 8 bases, with 12 bases spanning the gap. The CDR3 reads CASSARLVGELFF. CDR3 DNA sequence: TGTGCCAGCAGCGCACGACTAGTTGGGGAGCTGTTTTTT.

In its sample, this clonotype ranks as medium-sized. This sequence joins TRBV6-2 or TRBV6-3 and TRBJ1-2, with 8 positions matching TRBD1. Trimming took 7 bases from V and 7 from J; bases not matched to a gene: 5. This CDR3 has 12 residues. Germline V lookup: CDR1 MNHEY, CDR2 SVGEGT. The CDR3 DNA is TGTGCCAGCAACGACAGGGGCCTTGGCTACACCTTC. This encodes CASNDRGLGYTF.

The chain links TRBV20-1 to TRBJ2-3, with D unclear. V was cut by 0 bases and J by 3 bases, with 7 bases left in between. Germline V lookup: CDR1 DFQATT, CDR2 SNEGSKA (reference sequence). This CDR3 spans 13 amino acids. CDR3 coding DNA: TGCAGTGCTAGAGATCCGCTAACAGATACGCAGTATTTT. This gives the protein CSARDPLTDTQYF.

This sequence joins TRBV5-4 and TRBJ1-1, with 8 bases that match TRBD1. The V gene's germline CDR1 is SGHNT and CDR2 YYREEE (reference sequence). The CDR3 contains 14 residues. Trimming removed 4 bases from V and 5 bases from J; junction bases left unmatched: 7. The CDR3 DNA sequence: TGTGCCAGCAGCCTGGACAGGGATATAACTGAAGCTTTCTTT. Protein sequence: CASSLDRDITEAFF.

This clonotype was counted only a few times. The V and J genes are TRBV10-1 and TRBJ2-2; a weak D match, TRBD1 (6 bases). With 4 bases removed from V and 4 bases from J, the gap between germline ends came to 16 bases. The CDR3 sequence is 16 residues long. Looked up from germline, CDR1 is WNHNN and CDR2 is SYGVQD (reference sequence). In DNA form, the CDR3 reads TGCGCCAGCAGTGGCCCTACAGGGTTGGCCACCGGGGAGCTGTTTTTT. It codes for CASSGPTGLATGELFF.

The rearrangement uses TRBV6-2 or TRBV6-3 and TRBJ1-1; maybe TRBD1 (6 bases). Per germline, CDR1 MNHEY and CDR2 SVGEGT. Trimming cost V 6 bases and J 7 bases, with 18 bases left between them. This CDR3 spans 14 amino acids. CDR3 DNA: TGTGCCAGCAGGACAATCAGGGGAGGGATTGAAGCTTTCTTT. Amino acids: CASRTIRGGIEAFF.

This chain joins TRBV5-1 and TRBJ2-5; D gene unclear. The V end was cut by 0 bases, the J end by 2 bases, with 2 bases between. This CDR3 has 12 amino acids. Germline-derived CDR1 and CDR2 are SGHRS and YFSETQ. CDR3 protein: CASSLAQETQYF. The CDR3, as DNA: TGCGCCAGCAGCTTGGCTCAAGAGACCCAGTACTTC.

V usage is TRBV12-3 or TRBV12-4 and J usage is TRBJ1-2; 7 positions match TRBD1. There are 13 residues in the CDR3. Trimming cost V 5 bases and J 3 bases; bases outside gene matches: 3. CDR3 residues: CASSRQGDYGYTF. For the CDR3, the DNA is TGTGCCAGCAGTCGACAGGGCGACTATGGCTACACCTTC.

The chain links TRBV9 to TRBJ1-2; no reliable D call. Germline values: CDR1 SGDLS, CDR2 YYNGEE. V gave up 0 bases and J gave up 1 base, with 10 bases separating them. There are 15 residues in the CDR3. The CDR3 loop is CASSVESDLNYGYTF. The CDR3 nucleotides are TGTGCCAGCAGCGTAGAGTCAGACCTTAACTATGGCTACACCTTC.

V gene TRBV4-1 combines with J gene TRBJ2-7; 8 nucleotides match TRBD2. This CDR3 has 16 amino acids. Germline values: CDR1 MGHRA, CDR2 YSYEKL. With V trimmed by 4 bases and J by 2 bases, 10 bases remained unmatched. CDR3 in DNA: TGCGCCAGCAGCCCCGCTGAGCAGCGGGGGCCCTACGAGCAGTACTTC. This gives the protein CASSPAEQRGPYEQYF.

The chain carries TRBV20-1 and TRBJ2-1, with a possible D match to TRBD2 (5 bases). The V end lost 4 bases, the J end lost 8 bases, and 15 bases lay between the germline ends. This CDR3 has 13 amino acids. The germline V gene has CDR1 DFQATT and CDR2 SNEGSKA (reference sequence). The CDR3 loop is CSATYPGYDEQFF. DNA for the CDR3: TGCAGTGCTACCTATCCGGGGTACGATGAGCAGTTCTTC.

This clonotype was found a few times. The chain carries TRBV25-1 and TRBJ2-7, with D uncertain. V shed 3 bases and J shed 6 bases, with 9 bases lying between them. This CDR3 comprises 12 residues. Germline V gives CDR1 MGHDK, CDR2 SYGVNS. The CDR3 DNA sequence: TGTGCCAGCAGTGATAAGGCCGGCGAGCAGTACTTC. Its protein product is CASSDKAGEQYF.

Of note for this clonotype: A much larger clonotype is one base distant, so this may be a read error. The chain links TRBV6-1 to TRBJ2-3, with 11 positions matching TRBD1. The closer fit of TRBJ1-5 to the DNA end suggests the J call may be wrong. The germline V gene has CDR1 MNHNS and CDR2 SASEGT. This CDR3 is built from 13 residues. The CDR3 bases are TGTGCCAGCGGGACAGGGGGTACAGATACGCAGCATTTT. It is translated as CASGTGGTDTQHF.

The chain carries TRBV27 and TRBJ1-1, with a tentative D call TRBD1 (6 bases). From germline, CDR1 is MNHEY and CDR2 SMNVEV (reference sequence). The V end lost 0 bases, the J end lost 4 bases, and 15 bases lay between the germline ends. CDR3 length equals 16 residues. DNA for the CDR3: TGTGCCAGCAGTTTATCACATCAGGGGCTCAGCACTGAAGCTTTCTTT. This encodes CASSLSHQGLSTEAFF.

The chain couples TRBV2 to TRBJ2-7; possible D gene TRBD2, 7 bases. The CDR3 is 16 amino acids. Trimming stripped 3 bases from V and 4 bases from J, with 19 bases between. Germline V CDR1 and CDR2: SNHLY, FYNNEI. CDR3: CASSERGGAGLYEQYF. The CDR3 DNA reads TGTGCCAGCAGTGAGAGGGGGGGCGCGGGTCTATACGAGCAGTACTTC.